This TCR beta chain was observed in a study of T-cell memory formation after mild COVID-19. J gave up 3 bases and V 3 bases, and 4 bases lay outside the gene matches. This CDR3 has 15 amino acids. The germline V gene has CDR1 SGDLS and CDR2 YYNGEE. Concerning this clonotype: Its antigen is unidentified.

TCRdb ran MiXCR on the 5' RACE reads and lists one entry per CDR3 protein. The data show 450,000 or so distinct CDR3 sequences, 20% seen once. Whole-study results and caveats: Second-wave clones with a day 37 peak had unconfirmed SARS-CoV-2 specificity. CD4+ contracting clones were found mainly in CM and EM, and CD8+ ones in EMRA. Later expanders leaned CD4+, whereas clones that contracted between day 15 and 85 were balanced CD4/CD8. Pre-infection memory harbored some responding clones, suggesting cross-reactive memory joined.

This receptor was obtained from an adult woman who had mild COVID-19 (a few samples of this study predate the infection). Cell type and time point are not known. The chain uses TRBV9 and TRBJ2-7; 12 bases line up with TRBD2. Sequencing was done on a sample of PBMCs or a T cell subset sorted from them (not recorded which). The CDR3: CASSASGGANYEQYF. Written as DNA, the CDR3 is TGTGCCAGCAGCGCTAGCGGGGGGGCAAACTACGAGCAGTACTTC.